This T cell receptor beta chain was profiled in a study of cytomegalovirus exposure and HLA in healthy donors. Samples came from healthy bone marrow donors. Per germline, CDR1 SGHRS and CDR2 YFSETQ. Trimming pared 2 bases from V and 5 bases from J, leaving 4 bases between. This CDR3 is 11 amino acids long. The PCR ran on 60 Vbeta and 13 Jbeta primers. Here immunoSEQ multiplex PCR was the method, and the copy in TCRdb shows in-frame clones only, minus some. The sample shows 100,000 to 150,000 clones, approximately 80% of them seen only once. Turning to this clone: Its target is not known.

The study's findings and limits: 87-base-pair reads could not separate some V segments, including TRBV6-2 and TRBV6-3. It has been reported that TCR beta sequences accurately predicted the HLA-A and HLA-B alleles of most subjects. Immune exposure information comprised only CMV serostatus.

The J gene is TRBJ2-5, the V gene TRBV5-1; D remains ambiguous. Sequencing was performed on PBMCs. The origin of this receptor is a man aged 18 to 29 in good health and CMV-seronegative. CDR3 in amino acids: CASSFTETQYF. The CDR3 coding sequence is TGCGCCAGCAGCTTCACTGAGACCCAGTACTTC. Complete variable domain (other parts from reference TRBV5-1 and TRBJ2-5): KAGVTQTPRYLIKTRGQQVTLSCSPISGHRSVSWYQQTPGQGLQFLFEYFSETQRNKGNFPGRFSGRQFSNSRSEMNVSTLELGDSALYLCASSFTETQYFGPGTRLLVL.